Following are 9 T cell receptor beta chains from one sample sequenced in a study of cytomegalovirus exposure and HLA in healthy donors (dated by TCRdb to about 2017). The protocol used for the library was the immunoSEQ multiplex PCR assay. TCRdb's version of the immuneACCESS table is confined to in-frame rearrangements and falls short of the full clone set. An unresolved V gene accounts for under half of the shortfall where checked; the remainder is of unknown origin. This sample gives under 250,000 clones in total; 85% to 95% of them show up just once. The ten largest clones capture 0.85% to 1.2% of the sample. Sequenced: PBMCs. Receptor source: a woman between 18 and 30 years old in good health and CMV-seronegative.

This clone was detected only once. The CDR3 DNA is TGTGCCAGCAGCCCAGGACTAGCGGGAGACGGGGAGACCCAGTACTTC. Protein: CASSPGLAGDGETQYF. The chain joins TRBV5-4 to TRBJ2-5; 13 bases line up with TRBD2. Germline V gives CDR1 SGHNT, CDR2 YYREEE (reference sequence). V trimming: 4 bases; J trimming: 5 bases; junction bases outside the gene matches: 8. This CDR3 contains 16 residues.

The chain joins TRBV19 to TRBJ1-1; the D gene is possibly TRBD1 (5 bases). Germline values: CDR1 LNHDA, CDR2 SQIVND (reference sequence). The V gene lost 7 bases and the J gene lost 7 bases, with 19 bases spanning the gap. The CDR3 spans 14 residues. The CDR3 DNA follows: TGTGCCAGTATCATCGGGGCGGGGAAGGGTGAAGCTTTCTTT. This sequence encodes CASIIGAGKGEAFF.

This chain connects TRBV7-9 to TRBJ1-4; maybe TRBD1 (5 bases). V lost 3 bases to trimming and J lost 8 bases, with 19 bases between them. This CDR3 contains 16 residues. In germline, CDR1 is SEHNR, CDR2 FQNEAQ (reference sequence). The CDR3, as DNA: TGTGCCAGCAGCTTTACAGGATCTATAGGTGCAGAAAAACTGTTTTTT. Its translation: CASSFTGSIGAEKLFF. The full variable domain, its missing parts supplied by reference TRBV7-9 and TRBJ1-4, is DTGVSQNPRHKITKRGQNVTFRCDPISEHNRLYWYRQTLGQGPEFLTYFQNEAQLEKSRLLSDRFSAERPKGSFSTLEIQRTEQGDSAMYLCASSFTGSIGAEKLFFGSGTQLSVL.

This chain connects TRBV18 to TRBJ2-1; 10 bases are a match to TRBD1. V shed 6 bases, J shed 4 bases, and the junction held 6 bases outside the gene matches. Germline lookup yields CDR1 KGHSH and CDR2 LQKENI. This CDR3 has 15 amino acids. CDR3 DNA sequence: TGTGCCAGCTCGTACGACAGGGGGCTATACAATGAGCAGTTCTTC. The encoded protein is CASSYDRGLYNEQFF.

In DNA, the CDR3 is TGCAGCGTTGCGCGTGAGTTCTCCCGGGCAGATACGCAGTATTTT. It specifies CSVAREFSRADTQYF. The chain carries TRBV29-1 and TRBJ2-3, with D unclear. V lost 4 bases, J lost 4 bases, and 18 bases lay in between. This CDR3 has 15 residues. The germline V gene has CDR1 SQVTM and CDR2 ANQGSEA.

This clone was recorded once. The chain is built from TRBV7-9 and TRBJ2-2, with TRBD1 matching 10 bases. Germline CDR1 reads SEHNR; CDR2 reads FQNEAQ (reference sequence). CDR3 length: 15 residues. V trimming: 5 bases; J trimming: 3 bases; junction bases outside the gene matches: 3. The CDR3 coding sequence is TGTGCCAGCAGCCGACAGGGGGCGGACACCGGGGAGCTGTTTTTT. As protein: CASSRQGADTGELFF.

V and J are TRBV28 and TRBJ2-2; D gene uncertain. Germline V CDR1 and CDR2: MDHEN, SYDVKM. V dropped 7 bases and J dropped 7 bases, with 10 bases sitting between them. The CDR3 spans 12 residues. Here the CDR3 reads CASNPRNGELFF. The CDR3 DNA sequence: TGTGCCAGCAACCCCAGGAACGGGGAGCTGTTTTTT.

The chain carries TRBV7-2 and TRBJ2-1; 9 positions match TRBD2. The CDR3 consists of 16 residues. The ends lost 5 bases at V and 5 bases at J; junction bases unmatched: 10. Per the germline V gene, CDR1 is SGHTA and CDR2 is FQGNSA. The CDR3 nucleotides read TGTGCCAGCAGCCGCAGACTAGCGGTACGAAACAATGAGCAGTTCTTC. Translation: CASSRRLAVRNNEQFF.

This clone appeared a single time. CDR3 bases: TGTGCCAGTAGTTCGTACTCCACAGGGGTGAATCAGCCCCAGCATTTT. Translation gives CASSSYSTGVNQPQHF. The chain recombines TRBV19 with TRBJ1-5; 7 nucleotides agree with TRBD1. V lost 5 bases and J lost 4; bases outside the gene matches: 11. The CDR3 spans 16 residues. Per the germline V gene, CDR1 is LNHDA and CDR2 is SQIVND (reference sequence).